Following are 2 T cell receptor beta chains from one sample sequenced in a study of CD8 T cells in Susac syndrome. RNA in amounts of about 0.45 to 1 ug was reverse transcribed with random hexamers. TCRdb used MiXCR to reprocess the immunoSEQ multiplex PCR reads, holding one entry per CDR3 protein. The sample consists of some 260,000 distinct CDR3 sequences, over 85% of them appearing once. The sample was CD4+ T cells from PBMCs. The receptors were gathered from a human donor with multiple sclerosis.

V and J are TRBV2 and TRBJ1-5; a possible D gene is TRBD1 (5 bases). This CDR3 has 14 residues. From germline, CDR1 is SNHLY and CDR2 FYNNEI. V was trimmed by 4 bases and J by 5 bases, leaving 12 bases between them. CDR3 nucleotide sequence: TGTGCCAGCAGTGGGTTAGGGGCCTATCAGCCCCAGCATTTT. Encoded protein: CASSGLGAYQPQHF.

The CDR3 region has the DNA TGCAGTGCTAGGGGCATGGGACAGGGAGTCGAGCAGTACTTC. It encodes CSARGMGQGVEQYF. J is TRBJ2-7 and V is TRBV20-1, with TRBD1 matching over 9 bases. The CDR3 sequence is 14 residues long. V lost 3 bases, J lost 6 bases, and 9 bases stayed unmatched. Germline values: CDR1 DFQATT, CDR2 SNEGSKA (reference sequence).